Listed below are T cell receptor beta chains from one sample, sequenced in a study of blood T cell repertoires in COVID-19. Sequenced by immunoSEQ multiplex PCR; TCRdb stores in-frame clones only, minus some. Of more than 350,000 clones in the sample, approximately 92% were seen once. What was sequenced was PBMCs or T cells enriched from blood (not recorded which). Receptors originate from a man between 18 and 35 years old who had recovered from COVID-19. CDR3s include the opening cysteine and the closing phenylalanine or tryptophan. D genes are given only for firm matches. Clone size is not always given. Where it is, it says once, few, many or a class for expanded clones.

. TRBD2 TRBJ2-7 TRBV19 CASGSGSYEQYF TGTGCCAGTGGAAGCGGGAGCTACGAGCAGTACTTC
. TRBD2 TRBJ2-5 TRBV24-1 CATSDPRWGGTQYF TGTGCCACCAGTGACCCTCGGTGGGGGGGGACCCAGTACTTC
. TRBD1 TRBJ1-1 TRBV12-5 CASGLRTGGSNTEAFF TGTGCTAGTGGGCTCCGTACAGGGGGCTCGAACACTGAAGCTTTCTTT
. TRBD1 TRBJ1-1 TRBV12-3/TRBV12-4 CASGFSGGAFF TGTGCCAGCGGGTTCTCAGGGGGGGCTTTCTTT
. TRBD1 TRBJ1-1 TRBV5-1 CASSLGGTGKNTEAFF TGCGCCAGCAGCTTGGGAGGGACAGGCAAGAACACTGAAGCTTTCTTT
. TRBD1 TRBJ2-7 TRBV5-1 CASKAGTGGTYEQYF TGCGCCAGCAAAGCCGGGACAGGGGGAACCTACGAGCAGTACTTC
. . TRBJ2-7 TRBV5-1 CASSLMSSEQYF TGCGCCAGCAGCTTGATGAGCTCCGAGCAGTACTTC
. TRBD1 TRBJ1-1 TRBV9 CASSVARKGGEMMNTEAFF TGTGCCAGCAGCGTAGCTCGGAAAGGGGGCGAAATGATGAACACTGAAGCTTTCTTT
few . TRBJ2-2 TRBV27 CASSTYRQWNTGELFF TGTGCCAGCAGTACCTACCGACAGTGGAACACCGGGGAGCTGTTTTTT
. . TRBJ1-6 TRBV7-9 CASILGGGGGNSPLHF TGTGCCAGCATCCTAGGCGGGGGTGGAGGGAATTCACCCCTCCACTTT
few . TRBJ2-3 TRBV6-5 CASSYSRRTDTQYF TGTGCCAGCAGTTACTCGAGGCGCACAGATACGCAGTATTTT
. TRBD1 TRBJ2-1 TRBV6-4 CASRVGTGSHNEQFF TGTGCCAGCAGAGTCGGGACAGGGTCCCACAATGAGCAGTTCTTC
. . TRBJ2-7 TRBV4-3 CASSRIAGGQPMYEQYF TGCGCCAGCAGCCGCATCGCGGGGGGACAGCCAATGTACGAGCAGTACTTC
. TRBD2 TRBJ2-1 TRBV19 CASSRLAGEYYNEQFF TGTGCCAGTAGTAGACTAGCGGGAGAGTACTACAATGAGCAGTTCTTC
. TRBD2 TRBJ2-1 TRBV9 CASSASGGAINEQFF TGTGCCAGCAGCGCTAGCGGGGGGGCCATTAATGAGCAGTTCTTC
few . TRBJ1-2 TRBV6-2/TRBV6-3 CASSYDGANYGYTF TGTGCCAGCAGTTACGACGGAGCTAACTATGGCTACACCTTC
once . TRBJ2-5 TRBV2 CASSGPGYETQYF TGTGCCAGCAGTGGGCCAGGGTACGAGACCCAGTACTTC
. TRBD1 TRBJ2-5 TRBV30 CAWSTGGTKTQYF TGTGCCTGGAGTACAGGGGGAACAAAGACCCAGTACTTC
. . TRBJ1-2 TRBV29-1 CSVETGNYGYTF TGCAGCGTTGAAACAGGGAACTATGGCTACACCTTC
. . TRBJ2-7 TRBV4-3 CASSQGTTGHYEQYF TGCGCCAGCAGCCAAGGGACAACCGGGCACTACGAGCAGTACTTC
. . TRBJ1-3 TRBV5-4 CASSLGSGTGNTIYF TGTGCCAGCAGCTTGGGATCGGGGACTGGAAACACCATATATTTT
once . TRBJ1-1 TRBV4-1 CASSQETGTGTEAFF TGCGCCAGCAGCCAAGAAACAGGGACCGGCACTGAAGCTTTCTTT
once TRBD1 TRBJ1-6 TRBV7-9 CASSSSTGSGNSPLHF TGTGCCAGCAGCTCCTCGACAGGGTCCGGTAATTCACCCCTCCACTTT
. . TRBJ1-3 TRBV4-3 CASSQDLTGLTGNTIYF TGCGCCAGCAGCCAAGATCTTACAGGGCTTACTGGAAACACCATATATTTT
. TRBD1 TRBJ1-1 TRBV29-1 CSVNQGALGTEAFF TGCAGCGTTAACCAGGGGGCGCTTGGGACTGAAGCTTTCTTT
. TRBD2 TRBJ2-3 TRBV7-9 CASSLLGLASDTQYF TGTGCCAGCAGCTTACTGGGACTAGCGTCAGATACGCAGTATTTT
. . TRBJ2-5 TRBV14 CASSPLGVGETQYF TGTGCCAGCAGCCCTTTAGGGGTCGGGGAGACCCAGTACTTC
. . TRBJ2-1 TRBV28 CASSESPYNEQFF TGTGCCAGCTCCGAGTCACCCTACAATGAGCAGTTCTTC
few TRBD1 TRBJ2-2 TRBV6-2/TRBV6-3 CASRYPQGSTGELFF TGTGCCAGCAGATACCCACAGGGGTCCACCGGGGAGCTGTTTTTT
. TRBD1 TRBJ2-4 TRBV7-2 CASSPRQGLSKNIQYF TGTGCCAGCAGCCCCCGACAGGGCTTATCCAAAAACATTCAGTACTTC
. . TRBJ1-1 TRBV3-1/TRBV3-2 CASNQGGVLKDTEAFF TGTGCCAGCAACCAGGGAGGGGTTTTGAAGGACACTGAAGCTTTCTTT
few . TRBJ2-7 TRBV7-2 CASSRLSGPYEQYF TGTGCCAGCAGCAGGCTCAGCGGCCCCTACGAGCAGTACTTC
. TRBD1 TRBJ2-7 TRBV7-9 CASSLGGTGKNEQYF TGTGCCAGCAGCTTAGGGGGGACAGGGAAAAACGAGCAGTACTTC
. TRBD2 TRBJ2-1 TRBV24-1 CATSDPTSGKGDEQFF TGTGCCACCAGTGACCCCACTAGCGGGAAGGGGGATGAGCAGTTCTTC
. . TRBJ1-5 TRBV5-6 CASSLEQGTQPQHF TGTGCCAGCAGCTTGGAACAGGGAACTCAGCCCCAGCATTTT
. . TRBJ2-7 TRBV24-1 CATSDGGTGTYEQYF TGTGCCACCAGTGATGGAGGGACGGGGACCTACGAGCAGTACTTC
. TRBD1 TRBJ1-1 TRBV30 CAWSVAGTGELGAFF TGTGCCTGGAGTGTAGCCGGGACAGGGGAACTAGGAGCTTTCTTT
. . TRBJ1-6 TRBV7-9 CASSYQRGNSPLHF TGTGCCAGCAGCTATCAACGGGGAAATTCACCCCTCCACTTT
. . TRBJ1-1 TRBV18 CASSPGNLNTEAFF TGTGCCAGCTCACCCGGGAATTTGAACACTGAAGCTTTCTTT
. . TRBJ2-5 TRBV3-1/TRBV3-2 CASSQVPETQYF TGTGCCAGCAGCCAAGTCCCTGAGACCCAGTACTTC
. TRBD1 TRBJ1-1 TRBV5-1 CASSLGTGMNTEAFF TGCGCCAGCAGCTTGGGGACAGGGATGAACACTGAAGCTTTCTTT